This T cell receptor (beta chain) was sequenced for a study of blood T cell repertoires in COVID-19 (dated by TCRdb to between 2020 and 2021). Turning to the overall study: Collaborator samples came from the United States, Italy and Spain and covered acute and convalescent phases of COVID-19. The prospective study material was composed of cDNA or gDNA derived from T cells, B-cell-depleted T cells, or PBMCs. Subjects who had been exposed to COVID-19, were actively infected with it, or had recovered from it provided the deeply sampled blood TCRbeta repertoires that made up the dataset. The repertoires were released in a freely available public database intended as a resource for research on the immune response to SARS-CoV-2. The samples were drawn from two sources: the first 160 participants of the ongoing ImmuneRACE study, and 1,000 to 1,500 subjects contributed by 6 global collaborators. The sample metadata nearly always contained a de-identified subject ID, COVID-19 status, age in years and sex. Where HLA class I and class II types were available, the types were taken from metadata supplied by the sample provider, not from assay-based typing. General study outcomes and caveats: Clinical and demographic metadata were provided uncurated, with the amount varying by source and participant.

This clone was seen repeatedly, ten times or more. No cognate antigen has been identified for it. Base-call qualities are not available, and no considerably larger clone is one nucleotide away. One collaborating source in Seattle enrolled patients during active infection and followed them longitudinally through the course of disease. Each collaborating institution followed its own protocols to collect whole blood in K2EDTA tubes. For TCRbeta analysis, collaborator samples were shipped as frozen whole blood, as isolated PBMCs, or as DNA extracted from either sample type. TCRbeta CDR3 regions were amplified from genomic DNA by means of the immunoSEQ Assay, a bias-controlled multiplex PCR. Per the authors' processing: Within the assay, amplification of reference gene primers was used to estimate how many nucleated cells each sample contained. Sequence reads were collapsed and filtered to measure the absolute abundance of every unique TCRbeta CDR3 rearrangement. For each sample, productive Simpson clonality was calculated as the square root of Simpson's diversity index over productive rearrangements. Here the immuneACCESS table is served through TCRdb, limited to in-frame sequences with V and J called. Missing clones are a known gap in these copies; in checked studies unresolved V genes cover under half, and the rest lacks a known reason. The DNA gave D and trimming, while V, J and clone size come from that table. The sample table contains some 450,000 clones; only one count was recorded for 88% of them. The top ten clonotypes cover around 12% of the sample.

The sequenced sample consisted of peripheral blood. The TCR originated in a woman in her forties or fifties with COVID-19, enrolled during active disease.

The CDR3 loop reads CASSVGTGIHEQYF. DNA sequence: TGTGCCAGCAGCGTAGGGACAGGGATACACGAGCAGTACTTC. The chain joins TRBV9 to TRBJ2-7; 8 junctional bases match TRBD1. V is trimmed back by 0 bases and J by 5 bases, and the junction contains 4 bases that no gene match accounts for. CDR1 and CDR2 are drawn from the germline V gene: SGDLS, YYNGEE. The CDR3 numbers 14 residues from cysteine through phenylalanine. The retained sequence is limited to the CDR3, 42 bases, with the frame set at the first base.